This T cell receptor beta chain was found in a study of tumor and adjacent non-tumor tissue in lung cancer. Study background: Samples averaged roughly 4.4 million productive TCRbeta reads each. Findings and limits, study-wide: Tumor repertoires had a smaller top 100 clone share than normal lung. Compared with tumor, normal lung showed significantly lower TCR diversity.

No cell sorting was done before RNA was extracted from the tissue. More than 3 cm separated this lung sample from the edge of the tumor. The library came from three nested PCR rounds adapted from ARM-PCR protocols. MiXCR was run by TCRdb on the multiplex PCR reads, yielding one entry per CDR3 protein. The sample comprises approximately 90,000 distinct CDR3 sequences, roughly 77% of which are singletons, and 21% rests with the top ten. Turning to this clonotype: Its antigen remains unidentified.

Trimming took 7 bases from V and 12 from J; bases not matched to a gene: 17. CDR1 SGHRS and CDR2 YFSETQ come from the germline V gene. This CDR3 is built from 15 residues. The rearrangement links TRBV5-1 to TRBJ2-7; 12 positions match TRBD2. This receptor was taken from a woman aged 45-65 years with non-small cell lung cancer. The sequenced sample consisted of distant non-tumor lung tissue. The CDR3 protein is CASRTSGISTYERYF. The CDR3 nucleotides read TGCGCCAGCCGGACTAGCGGGATCTCTACCTACGAACGGTACTTC.